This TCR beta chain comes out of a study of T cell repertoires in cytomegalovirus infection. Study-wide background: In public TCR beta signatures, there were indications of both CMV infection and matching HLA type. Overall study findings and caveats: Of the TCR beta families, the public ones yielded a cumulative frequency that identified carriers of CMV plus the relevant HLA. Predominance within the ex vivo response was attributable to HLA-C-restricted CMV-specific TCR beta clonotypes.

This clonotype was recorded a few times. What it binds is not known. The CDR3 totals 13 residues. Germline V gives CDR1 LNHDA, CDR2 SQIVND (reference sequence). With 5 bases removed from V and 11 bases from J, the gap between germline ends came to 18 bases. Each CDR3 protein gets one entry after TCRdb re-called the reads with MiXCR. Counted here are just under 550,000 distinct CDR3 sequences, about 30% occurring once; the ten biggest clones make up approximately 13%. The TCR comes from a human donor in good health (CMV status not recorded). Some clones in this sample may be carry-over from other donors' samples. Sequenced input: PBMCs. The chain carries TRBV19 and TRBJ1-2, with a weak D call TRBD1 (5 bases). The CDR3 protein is CASSLRDPYSYTF. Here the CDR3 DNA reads TGTGCCAGTAGTCTCCGGGACCCCTACTCGTACACCTTC.